Below, 26 T cell receptor beta chains from the same sample are listed, as sequenced in a study of T cell changes during pregnancy in multiple sclerosis. Assay: immunoSEQ multiplex PCR; the TCRdb copy retains only in-frame clones and omits some. The sample has about 52,000 clones; around 90% are singletons. The source was CD4+ T cells from peripheral blood mononuclear cells, collected before pregnancy. These receptors were obtained from a female donor with multiple sclerosis, enrolled in a pregnancy study.

This rearrangement joins TRBV9 to TRBJ2-3; TRBD2 matches at 7 bases. V shed 0 bases, J shed 0 bases, and the junction held 4 bases outside the gene matches. Germline loops: CDR1 SGDLS, CDR2 YYNGEE. This CDR3 spans 16 amino acids. CDR3 sequence: CASSVEVGGSTDTQYF. CDR3 bases: TGTGCCAGCAGCGTAGAAGTGGGAGGGAGCACAGATACGCAGTATTTT.

The V gene is TRBV5-1, the J gene TRBJ1-4; D call uncertain. V lost 4 bases and J lost 5, with 12 bases in between. From germline, CDR1 is SGHRS and CDR2 YFSETQ. This CDR3 comprises 14 residues. The DNA of the CDR3 is TGCGCCAGCAGCCTCGACGGGAAGAATGAAAAACTGTTTTTT. It encodes CASSLDGKNEKLFF.

The V gene is TRBV7-9, the J gene TRBJ1-2, with D unresolved. The ends were cut back, 6 bases at V and 4 bases at J, with 18 bases in the middle. The CDR3 covers 15 residues. Germline V gene lookup returns CDR1 SEHNR and CDR2 FQNEAQ (reference sequence). The CDR3 reads CASSLFLGGGYGYTF. CDR3 in DNA: TGTGCCAGCAGTCTTTTTCTAGGTGGCGGCTATGGCTACACCTTC.

This chain links TRBV30 with TRBJ1-1; maybe TRBD1 (5 bases). V lost 0 bases and J 5 bases, leaving 19 bases between the germline ends. The CDR3 runs 16 residues. The germline V gene encodes CDR1 GTSNPN and CDR2 SVGIG (reference sequence). The CDR3: CAWSVWGTPSETEAFF. The DNA of the CDR3 is TGTGCCTGGAGTGTATGGGGGACTCCGAGCGAGACTGAAGCTTTCTTT. Using reference TRBV30 and TRBJ1-1 for the parts outside the CDR3, the full variable domain is SQTIHQWPATLVQPVGSPLSLECTVEGTSNPNLYWYRQAAGRGLQLLFYSVGIGQISSEVPQNLSASRPQDRQFILSSKKLLLSDSGFYLCAWSVWGTPSETEAFFGQGTRLTVV.

The sample holds one count of this clone. The rearrangement uses TRBV15 and TRBJ2-2, with 8 bases that match TRBD1. Germline V gives CDR1 LNHNV, CDR2 YYDKDF (reference sequence). The J segment lost 5 bases and the V segment lost 1 base, leaving 3 bases of the junction unmatched. This CDR3 has 15 amino acids. CDR3 in amino acids: CATSRGTGRTGELFF. CDR3 coding DNA: TGTGCCACCAGCAGAGGGACAGGGAGGACCGGGGAGCTGTTTTTT.

This chain links TRBV4-1 with TRBJ2-5; either TRBD1 or TRBD2 may fit D (8 bases each). The CDR3 runs to 15 residues. Germline CDR1 MGHRA, CDR2 YSYEKL. V lost 4 bases to trimming and J lost 3 bases, with 15 bases between them. This CDR3 reads CASSRDRGLEETQYF. The CDR3 region has the DNA TGCGCCAGCAGCCGAGACAGGGGACTAGAAGAGACCCAGTACTTC.

This chain joins TRBV27 and TRBJ2-7; 10 nucleotides match TRBD2. The CDR3 covers 15 residues. Germline assignment: CDR1 MNHEY and CDR2 SMNVEV (reference sequence). Unmatched junction bases numbered 8, after V lost 6 bases and J lost 3 bases. CDR3 in DNA: TGTGCCAGCAGATACCGGACTAGCGGCGTCTACGAGCAGTACTTC. It is translated as CASRYRTSGVYEQYF.

This rearrangement joins TRBV28 to TRBJ2-3; D is possibly TRBD2 (6 bases). Trimming removed 8 bases at V and 3 bases at J, with 18 bases between. The CDR3 contains 15 residues. Germline V CDR1 and CDR2: MDHEN, SYDVKM. The CDR3: CASLPPGLRTDTQYF. As DNA, the CDR3 is TGTGCCAGCTTACCTCCGGGACTTCGAACAGATACGCAGTATTTT.

This chain links TRBV4-3 with TRBJ2-6, with TRBD2 as a possible D gene (5 bases). Trimming took off 1 base at V and 0 bases at J, with 10 bases between the two ends. CDR1 and CDR2 (germline): LGHNA, YSLEER. The CDR3 loop spans 17 amino acids. The CDR3 spells CASSQASRVSGANVLTF. In DNA, the CDR3 is TGCGCCAGCAGCCAAGCCTCGAGGGTCTCTGGGGCCAACGTCCTGACTTTC.

About this clone itself: One junction end disagrees with the germline gene, perhaps due to a read error. The rearrangement uses TRBV19 and TRBJ1-2; 11 bases align to TRBD1. This CDR3 spans 16 amino acids. Germline CDR1 is LNHDA and CDR2 is SQIVND (reference sequence). In DNA, the CDR3 is TGTGCCAGTAGTCCGAGGACAGGGGGCTTAGGTTATGGCCACACCTTC. Amino acid sequence: CASSPRTGGLGYGHTF.

This clone showed up just a few times. This rearrangement joins TRBV11-2 to TRBJ1-4; D is possibly TRBD1 (5 bases). V lost 5 bases, J lost 10 bases, and 23 bases lay in between. CDR1 and CDR2 (germline): SGHAT, FQNNGV. This CDR3 spans 16 amino acids. The CDR3 DNA sequence: TGTGCCAGCAGCCCTAGTAATAGGGGCGCCGGCGGAAAACTGTTTTTT. Protein product: CASSPSNRGAGGKLFF.

This chain uses TRBV21-1 with TRBJ1-2; the tabulated D call, TRBD1, remains unverified against the DNA. TRBV21-1 is a pseudogene. The CDR3 contains 20 residues. The CDR3 coding sequence is TGTGCCAGCAGCAAAAGGCCGGGACAGGGCTGGGGGGTATGGAACTATGGCTACACCTTC. It encodes CASSKRPGQGWGVWNYGYTF.

V gene TRBV7-3 combines with J gene TRBJ2-7; 10 nucleotides align to TRBD1. Germline trimming cut 0 bases from V and 2 bases from J; bases unmatched to any gene: 1. CDR1 SGHTA and CDR2 FQGTGA come from the germline V gene. The CDR3 has 15 residues. DNA for the CDR3: TGTGCCAGCAGCTTAACGGGACAGGGGACCTACGAGCAGTACTTC. It specifies CASSLTGQGTYEQYF. Looking up the rest from reference TRBV7-3 and TRBJ2-7 gives the full variable domain: GAGVSQTPSNKVTEKGKYVELRCDPISGHTALYWYRQSLGQGPEFLIYFQGTGAADDSGLPNDRFFAVRPEGSVSTLKIQRTERGDSAVYLCASSLTGQGTYEQYFGPGTRLTVT.

Here the CDR3 reads CAISEGWQGKTSEAFF. Written as DNA, the CDR3 is TGTGCCATCAGTGAAGGATGGCAGGGAAAAACGAGCGAAGCTTTCTTT. The chain uses TRBV10-3 and TRBJ1-1; possible D gene TRBD1, 5 bases. Germline V gene data show CDR1 as ENHRY and CDR2 as SYGVKD. The CDR3 totals 16 residues. Deletions cut 3 bases from V and 8 bases from J, with 22 bases between.

The chain carries TRBV2 and TRBJ2-5, with 12 bases matching TRBD2. V lost 1 base to trimming and J lost 1 base; unmatched junction nucleotides: 7. Germline assignment: CDR1 SNHLY and CDR2 FYNNEI. The CDR3 consists of 18 residues. DNA of the CDR3: TGTGCCAGCAGTGAAGGATGGGGGACTAGCGGGTTCCAAGAGACCCAGTACTTC. This translates into CASSEGWGTSGFQETQYF. Filled out from reference TRBV2 and TRBJ2-5, the complete variable domain reads EPEVTQTPSHQVTQMGQEVILRCVPISNHLYFYWYRQILGQKVEFLVSFYNNEISEKSEIFDDQFSVERPDGSNFTLKIRSTKLEDSAMYFCASSEGWGTSGFQETQYFGPGTRLLVL.

The rearrangement joins TRBV18 to TRBJ2-7, with D possibly matching TRBD2 (6 bases). There are 15 residues in the CDR3. Deletions cut 4 bases from V and 5 bases from J, with 18 bases between. CDR1 and CDR2 from the germline V gene are KGHSH and LQKENI. For the CDR3, the DNA is TGTGCCAGCTCACTAGTAACGCGGGGACTCGACGAGCAGTACTTC. This codes for CASSLVTRGLDEQYF. The entire variable domain, with the rest obtained from reference TRBV18 and TRBJ2-7, is as follows: NAGVMQNPRHLVRRRGQEARLRCSPMKGHSHVYWYRQLPEEGLKFMVYLQKENIIDESGMPKERFSAEFPKEGPSILRIQQVVRGDSAAYFCASSLVTRGLDEQYFGPGTRLTVT.

The chain joins TRBV18 to TRBJ1-1; no definite D call. Germline loops: CDR1 KGHSH, CDR2 LQKENI. The CDR3 is made up of 13 amino acids. V lost 5 bases to trimming and J lost 4 bases, with 11 bases between them. This chain's CDR3 is CASSVTEPTEAFF. The CDR3 DNA reads TGTGCCAGCTCAGTAACAGAACCCACTGAAGCTTTCTTT.

The CDR3 is CATGRRGGTEAFF. CDR3 DNA sequence: TGTGCCACCGGAAGGAGAGGGGGCACTGAAGCTTTCTTT. J is TRBJ1-1 and V is TRBV10-3, with D possibly being TRBD1 (6 bases). Germline-derived CDR1 and CDR2 are ENHRY and SYGVKD. Trimming stripped 10 bases from V and 4 bases from J, with 16 bases between. This CDR3 comprises 13 residues.

V and J are TRBV6-6 and TRBJ2-5, with 9 bases matching TRBD1. Germline CDR1 and CDR2: MNHNY and SVGAGI (reference sequence). This CDR3 spans 14 amino acids. V was pared by 6 bases and J by 5 bases, with 7 bases of the junction left unmatched. CDR3 sequence: CASSDPGQGETQYF. For the CDR3, the DNA is TGTGCCAGCAGCGATCCCGGACAGGGGGAGACCCAGTACTTC.

The chain joins TRBV6-5 to TRBJ1-5; D is undetermined. This CDR3 is built from 14 residues. The V end was cut by 5 bases, the J end by 2 bases, with 10 bases between. The V gene's germline CDR1 is MNHEY and CDR2 SVGAGI. CDR3 region: CASSNGIGNQPQHF. CDR3 sequence (DNA): TGTGCCAGCAGTAACGGGATTGGCAATCAGCCCCAGCATTTT.

The gene calls are TRBV7-2 and TRBJ2-3, with TRBD2 matching 7 bases. The CDR3 has 16 residues. Germline V gene data show CDR1 as SGHTA and CDR2 as FQGNSA. Trimming at V came to 5 bases and at J to 0 bases, leaving 8 bases not matched to a gene. The CDR3 spells CASSPEGTTSTDTQYF. CDR3 sequence (DNA): TGTGCCAGCAGCCCTGAGGGGACTACAAGCACAGATACGCAGTATTTT.

This clone is a singleton in its sample. The V and J genes are TRBV27 and TRBJ2-7; maybe TRBD2 (5 bases). CDR3 length: 14 amino acids. V shed 5 bases and J shed 4 bases, with 15 bases lying between them. Germline V gene lookup returns CDR1 MNHEY and CDR2 SMNVEV (reference sequence). The CDR3 DNA reads as TGTGCCAGCAGTCCCGACATCGGAGGATACGAGCAGTACTTC. Translated, it gives CASSPDIGGYEQYF.

The J gene is TRBJ2-7, the V gene TRBV2; D is ambiguous. The CDR3 runs to 15 residues. In germline, CDR1 is SNHLY, CDR2 FYNNEI. V dropped 2 bases and J dropped 2 bases, with 13 bases sitting between them. Here the CDR3 reads CASSELRLLAYEQYF. In DNA form, the CDR3 reads TGTGCCAGCAGTGAATTGCGGCTCCTAGCCTACGAGCAGTACTTC.

V is TRBV29-1 and J is TRBJ2-7; 7 bases agree with TRBD2. CDR3 length equals 11 residues. CDR1 SQVTM and CDR2 ANQGSEA come from the germline V gene. The CDR3 loop reads CSCGSAYEQYF. Written as DNA, the CDR3 is TGCAGTTGCGGGAGCGCCTACGAGCAGTACTTC.

The CDR3 protein is CASSEASSGTYEQYF. CDR3 sequence (DNA): TGTGCCAGCAGTGAAGCGTCTAGCGGGACCTACGAGCAGTACTTC. This rearrangement joins TRBV6-1 to TRBJ2-7, with 9 bases identical to TRBD2. Trimming took 0 bases from V and 2 from J; bases not matched to a gene: 2. The CDR3 runs 15 residues. Germline CDR1 MNHNS, CDR2 SASEGT.

The rearrangement uses TRBV5-1 and TRBJ2-1; TRBD2 matches 10 bases. CDR3 length equals 16 residues. V lost 4 bases, J lost 0 bases, and 4 bases stayed unmatched. Germline assignment: CDR1 SGHRS and CDR2 YFSETQ. The CDR3 bases are TGCGCCAGCAGCGGACCTAGCGGGGGCTCCTACAATGAGCAGTTCTTC. This gives the protein CASSGPSGGSYNEQFF.